This TCR beta chain was profiled in a study of blood T cell repertoires in COVID-19. Study-level information: Acute-phase and convalescent COVID-19 samples originated in the United States, Italy and Spain.

The table came from immunoSEQ multiplex PCR; TCRdb's copy has only in-frame clones and leaves some out. This sample yields 29,000 or so clones, of which around 89% are seen a single time; 8% to 10% belongs to the top ten. The CDR3 covers 14 residues. The germline CDR1 and CDR2 sequences are SQVTM and ANQGSEA. V trimming: 3 bases; J trimming: 0 bases; junction bases outside the gene matches: 3. V and J are TRBV29-1 and TRBJ1-1, with 8 bases that match TRBD1. This TCR came from a human donor in a cohort sampled during active COVID-19. The specimen sequenced was peripheral blood. The DNA for the CDR3 is TGCAGCGTTGAGGACAGGGCTTTGAACACTGAAGCTTTCTTT. This codes for CSVEDRALNTEAFF.